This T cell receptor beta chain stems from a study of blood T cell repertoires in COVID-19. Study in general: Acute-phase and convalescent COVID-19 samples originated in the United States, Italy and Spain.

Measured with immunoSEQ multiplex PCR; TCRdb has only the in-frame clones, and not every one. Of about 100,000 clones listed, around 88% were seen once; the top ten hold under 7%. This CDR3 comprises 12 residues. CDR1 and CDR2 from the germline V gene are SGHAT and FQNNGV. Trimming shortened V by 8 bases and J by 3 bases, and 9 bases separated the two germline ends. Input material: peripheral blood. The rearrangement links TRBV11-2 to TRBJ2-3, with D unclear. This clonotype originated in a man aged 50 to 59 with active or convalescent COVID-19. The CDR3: CASVTWTDTQYF. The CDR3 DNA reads TGTGCCAGCGTCACTTGGACAGATACGCAGTATTTT.